This record concerns one T cell receptor beta chain sequence. The antigen remains undetermined. The memory gate held CD4+ cells that were not CD45RA+CCR7+CD95- naive cells, over 98% pure. Sorted cells lacked CD8+, CD14+, CD16+, CD56+, CD19+ and CD25-bright cells. This entry is derived from a study of human CD4 T cells and Enterobacteriaceae. Notes on the study in general: Ex vivo reactivity came only from nucleotide matches to CFSE-low cultures. Ex vivo, broadly cross-reactive clonotypes appeared more expanded than specific ones.

The CDR3 has 15 amino acids. Unmatched junction bases numbered 7, after V lost 4 bases and J lost 3 bases. CDR1 and CDR2 from the germline V gene are SGHDT and YYEEEE. Detection sensitivity for ex vivo total memory CD4+ was one cell in 200,000. TCRdb keeps only in-frame clones here, not all; method: immunoSEQ multiplex PCR. The repertoire holds about 25,000 clones, with roughly 80% as singletons. The rearrangement uses TRBV5-6 and TRBJ2-7; the match to TRBD1 covers 10 bases. The receptor comes from a human donor in good health. The sample comprised memory CD4+ T cells from blood. The CDR3 spells CASSPATGGFYEQYF. The CDR3 bases are TGTGCCAGCAGCCCGGCGACAGGGGGCTTCTACGAGCAGTACTTC.